These 19 T cell receptor beta chains were all obtained from the same sample, sequenced in a study of shared clonotypes between healthy human individuals. Libraries were prepared by immunoSEQ multiplex PCR; TCRdb keeps only in-frame clonotypes and omits some of them. This sample carries 2 million to 2.5 million clones, under 97% of them seen once, and the ten largest clones take less than 0.15%. Sequencing was performed on naive CD4+ T cells sorted from blood. The subset was: CD45RA+ positively selected. Receptors originate from a young man in good health.

Comments on this clone: A junction boundary mismatches the germline segment, possibly from a read error. This chain connects TRBV29-1 to TRBJ2-4; D ambiguous. The CDR3 is 14 residues long. CDR1 is SQVTM and CDR2 is ANQGSEA in the germline V gene. CDR3 sequence reads: CSVYLSRFKDIQYF. The CDR3 coding sequence is TGCAGCGTTTACCTTAGCAGATTCAAAGACATTCAGTACTTC.

V gene TRBV5-1 combines with J gene TRBJ2-5; D call uncertain. V lost 5 bases, J lost 3 bases, and 5 bases lay in between. The V gene's germline CDR1 is SGHRS and CDR2 YFSETQ. The CDR3 consists of 11 residues. Here the CDR3 DNA reads TGCGCCAGCAGGGCTGAAGAGACCCAGTACTTC. Its translation: CASRAEETQYF.

This chain joins TRBV18 and TRBJ1-2; D is undetermined. The CDR3 loop spans 13 amino acids. Germline loops: CDR1 KGHSH, CDR2 LQKENI. The ends were cut back, 1 base at V and 6 bases at J, with 9 bases in the middle. This CDR3 reads CASSPLSGDGYTF. CDR3 in DNA: TGTGCCAGCTCACCACTTTCCGGGGATGGCTACACCTTC.

The CDR3 loop reads CASSAGTGGTQYF. The CDR3, as DNA: TGTGCCAGCAGTGCAGGGACCGGAGGGACCCAGTACTTC. The chain joins TRBV2 to TRBJ2-5; D possibly matches TRBD1 or TRBD2 (5 bases each). The V end lost 4 bases, the J end lost 7 bases, and 13 bases lay between the germline ends. CDR3 length equals 13 residues. Germline loops: CDR1 SNHLY, CDR2 FYNNEI.

The CDR3: CAISESRQAGETQYF. The CDR3 nucleotides read TGTGCCATCAGTGAGTCGAGGCAGGCAGGAGAGACCCAGTACTTC. This chain uses TRBV10-3 with TRBJ2-5, with unresolved D. This CDR3 region has 15 residues. V was cut by 0 bases and J by 4 bases, with 12 bases left in between. Germline V gene data show CDR1 as ENHRY and CDR2 as SYGVKD.

The rearrangement links TRBV28 to TRBJ1-6, with no clear D. The V and J ends lost 6 bases and 1 base respectively, with 4 bases between them. CDR1 MDHEN and CDR2 SYDVKM come from the germline V gene. This CDR3 spans 13 amino acids. CDR3 nucleotide sequence: TGTGCCAGCAGCAAGTCCTATAATTCACCCCTCCACTTT. Amino acids: CASSKSYNSPLHF.

Notes on this clone: This same CDR3 is encoded by further DNA sequences in the sample. The rearrangement links TRBV7-9 to TRBJ1-5; no reliable D call. V lost 0 bases and J 4 bases, leaving 10 bases between the germline ends. The CDR3 has 15 amino acids. Germline CDR1 and CDR2: SEHNR and FQNEAQ (reference sequence). CDR3 loop: CASSLAGGSNQPQHF. The CDR3 DNA reads as TGTGCCAGCAGCTTAGCGGGAGGGTCTAATCAGCCCCAGCATTTT.

CDR3 sequence (DNA): TGTGCCAGCAGTTACCAAGGGGGCCGGGCTAATGAAAAACTGTTTTTT. It encodes CASSYQGGRANEKLFF. This rearrangement joins TRBV6-6 to TRBJ1-4; 7 bases align to TRBD1. The CDR3 is 16 amino acids. Germline lookup yields CDR1 MNHNY and CDR2 SVGAGI (reference sequence). After removal of 2 bases from V and 3 bases from J, the junction contained 6 bases not matched to a gene.

This rearrangement joins TRBV18 to TRBJ2-3, with 9 bases identical to TRBD2. CDR1 KGHSH and CDR2 LQKENI come from the germline V gene. With V trimmed by 0 bases and J by 1 base, 5 bases remained unmatched. CDR3 length equals 17 residues. Written as DNA, the CDR3 is TGTGCCAGCTCACCACCGGGCGGGGGGGCTCGCACAGATACGCAGTATTTT. This encodes CASSPPGGGARTDTQYF.

J is TRBJ1-1 and V is TRBV4-1; no clear D gene. Germline V lookup: CDR1 MGHRA, CDR2 YSYEKL. The CDR3 totals 15 residues. Trimming pared 0 bases from V and 3 bases from J, leaving 11 bases between. CDR3 coding DNA: TGCGCCAGCAGCCAAGACGGAGGAGTGCACACTGAAGCTTTCTTT. Encoded protein: CASSQDGGVHTEAFF.

V usage is TRBV18 and J usage is TRBJ1-2; 9 bases line up with TRBD1. Germline values: CDR1 KGHSH, CDR2 LQKENI. The CDR3 loop spans 15 amino acids. The trim removed 3 bases at V and 6 bases at J, leaving 8 bases unmatched. In DNA, the CDR3 is TGTGCCAGCTCACCGATGGGACAGGGTTGGAATGGCTACACCTTC. This sequence encodes CASSPMGQGWNGYTF.

This clone came up once. The V and J genes are TRBV2 and TRBJ2-3, with 12 bases fitting TRBD2. From germline, CDR1 is SNHLY and CDR2 FYNNEI. This CDR3 comprises 16 residues. The trim removed 3 bases at V and 6 bases at J, leaving 7 bases unmatched. As DNA, the CDR3 is TGTGCCAGCAGTGACCATACTAGCGGGGGGCGTGATACGCAGTATTTT. Translated: CASSDHTSGGRDTQYF. Full variable domain (missing parts from reference TRBV2 and TRBJ2-3): EPEVTQTPSHQVTQMGQEVILRCVPISNHLYFYWYRQILGQKVEFLVSFYNNEISEKSEIFDDQFSVERPDGSNFTLKIRSTKLEDSAMYFCASSDHTSGGRDTQYFGPGTRLTVL.

V is TRBV10-2 and J is TRBJ2-4; either TRBD1 or TRBD2 may fit D (5 bases each). This CDR3 has 13 amino acids. Trimming cost V 6 bases and J 6 bases, with 12 bases left between them. Germline V gene sequence: CDR1 WSHSY, CDR2 SAAADI. CDR3 DNA sequence: TGCGCCAGCAGCCGGGACCGTTCAAACATTCAGTACTTC. Translating it yields CASSRDRSNIQYF.

The genes are TRBV6-5 and TRBJ1-1; D remains unclear. The CDR3 is made up of 15 amino acids. The ends were cut back, 7 bases at V and 0 bases at J, with 15 bases in the middle. Germline CDR1 is MNHEY and CDR2 is SVGAGI. The CDR3: CASTPRIHMNTEAFF. CDR3 bases: TGTGCCAGCACCCCAAGGATACACATGAACACTGAAGCTTTCTTT.

A few counts support this clone. The chain carries TRBV14 and TRBJ1-3, with TRBD1 matching over 10 bases. V dropped 0 bases and J dropped 5; count of bases not matched to a gene: 4. The CDR3 is 16 amino acids. Germline-derived CDR1 and CDR2 are SGHDN and FVKESK. The chain's CDR3 is CASSQDTGQGRNTIYF. The CDR3 bases are TGTGCCAGCAGCCAAGATACGGGACAGGGGCGAAACACCATATATTTT.

The count of this clone is one. The V call is TRBV18, the J call TRBJ2-7, with D unclear. Trimming stripped 0 bases from V and 2 bases from J, with 8 bases between. The CDR3 spans 14 residues. Germline CDR1 is KGHSH and CDR2 is LQKENI. The CDR3 spells CASSPPIRPYEQYF. In DNA, the CDR3 is TGTGCCAGCTCACCACCGATTCGGCCCTACGAGCAGTACTTC.

This chain joins TRBV5-4 and TRBJ2-5; 8 nucleotides line up with TRBD2. Germline V gives CDR1 SGHNT, CDR2 YYREEE (reference sequence). J was trimmed by 5 bases and V by 3 bases; bases with no gene match: 6. CDR3 length equals 14 residues. The DNA of the CDR3 is TGTGCCAGCAGCTCGGGCGGGGGGACGGAGACCCAGTACTTC. The encoded protein is CASSSGGGTETQYF.

The chain links TRBV28 to TRBJ2-2, with D perhaps matching TRBD2 (6 bases). There are 15 residues in the CDR3. Trimming took 2 bases from V and 4 from J, leaving 11 bases between them. Germline lookup yields CDR1 MDHEN and CDR2 SYDVKM. Here the CDR3 reads CASSLGGAGTGELFF. CDR3 nucleotides: TGTGCCAGCAGTTTAGGAGGGGCGGGCACCGGGGAGCTGTTTTTT.

The sample holds a few counts of this clone. J is TRBJ1-5 and V is TRBV6-1, with D uncertain. The CDR3 loop spans 16 amino acids. V was clipped by 1 base and J by 0 bases, with 10 bases between them. Germline lookup yields CDR1 MNHNS and CDR2 SASEGT. The CDR3 DNA reads as TGTGCCAGCAGTGAAGGGGCGGCGTATAGCAATCAGCCCCAGCATTTT. This encodes CASSEGAAYSNQPQHF.